This T cell receptor (beta chain) was documented in a study of blood T cells in healthy people across ages. It was with a sample-barcoded 5' primer and a J-beta primer mix that a second PCR of about 7 to 12 cycles was run. Researchers report that each sample yielded at least 3 million CDR3-containing paired-end reads. MiXCR, applied by TCRdb to the 5' RACE reads, yields one record per CDR3 protein. The sample lists more than 900,000 distinct CDR3 sequences; almost 25% were seen once. Per the germline V gene, CDR1 is MNHEY and CDR2 is SMNVEV (reference sequence). The CDR3 totals 15 residues. The V gene lost 0 bases and the J gene lost 5 bases, with 11 bases spanning the gap. These data were also reused for a study on T cells of mothers and their children. That paper states: Donors were a few healthy Caucasian mothers and their six children. Reads recorded for TCR beta CDR3 numbered over 8.5 million per mother and about 3 million per child.

This TCR was sampled from a girl aged 2 to 10 in good health. The sample comprised blood. V is TRBV27 and J is TRBJ2-1, with TRBD1 as a possible D gene (5 bases). The CDR3 loop reads CASSLSWQGNNEQFF. In DNA form, the CDR3 reads TGTGCCAGCAGTTTATCGTGGCAGGGCAACAATGAGCAGTTCTTC.